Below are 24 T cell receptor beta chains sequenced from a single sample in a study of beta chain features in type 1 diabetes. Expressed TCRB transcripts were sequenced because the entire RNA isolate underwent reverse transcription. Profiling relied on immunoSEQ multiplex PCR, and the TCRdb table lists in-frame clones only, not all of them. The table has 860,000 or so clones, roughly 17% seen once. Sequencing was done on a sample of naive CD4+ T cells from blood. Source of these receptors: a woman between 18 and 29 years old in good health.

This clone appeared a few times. CDR3 protein: CASSQRGTDTQYF. In nucleotides, the CDR3 is TGCGCCAGCAGCCAGAGGGGCACAGATACGCAGTATTTT. The V and J genes are TRBV4-1 and TRBJ2-3, with D possibly being TRBD2 (5 bases). Trimming took off 3 bases at V and 1 base at J, with 5 bases between the two ends. The germline V gene has CDR1 MGHRA and CDR2 YSYEKL. The length of the CDR3 is 13 residues.

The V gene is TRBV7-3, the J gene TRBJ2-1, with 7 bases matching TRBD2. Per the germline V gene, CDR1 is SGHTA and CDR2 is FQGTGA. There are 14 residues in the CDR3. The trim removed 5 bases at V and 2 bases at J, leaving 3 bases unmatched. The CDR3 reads CASSLAGAYNEQFF. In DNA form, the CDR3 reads TGTGCCAGCAGCCTGGCGGGAGCCTACAATGAGCAGTTCTTC.

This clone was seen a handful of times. In DNA form, the CDR3 reads TGTGCCAGCAGCAGGACTCTAGGGGCCTACAATGAGCAGTTCTTC. Its translation: CASSRTLGAYNEQFF. The rearrangement joins TRBV7-2 to TRBJ2-1; D might be TRBD1 or TRBD2, each matching 5 bases. The CDR3 spans 15 residues. V lost 5 bases and J 2 bases, leaving 13 bases between the germline ends. Germline V gives CDR1 SGHTA, CDR2 FQGNSA.

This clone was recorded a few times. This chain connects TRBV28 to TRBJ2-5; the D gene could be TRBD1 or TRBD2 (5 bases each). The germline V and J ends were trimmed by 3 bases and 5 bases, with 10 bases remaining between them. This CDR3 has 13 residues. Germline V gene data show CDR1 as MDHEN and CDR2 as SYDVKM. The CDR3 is CASSFRGVETQYF. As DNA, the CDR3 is TGTGCCAGCAGTTTTAGGGGAGTGGAGACCCAGTACTTC. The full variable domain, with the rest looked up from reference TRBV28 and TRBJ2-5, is DVKVTQSSRYLVKRTGEKVFLECVQDMDHENMFWYRQDPGLGLRLIYFSYDVKMKEKGDIPEGYSVSREKKERFSLILESASTNQTSMYLCASSFRGVETQYFGPGTRLLVL.

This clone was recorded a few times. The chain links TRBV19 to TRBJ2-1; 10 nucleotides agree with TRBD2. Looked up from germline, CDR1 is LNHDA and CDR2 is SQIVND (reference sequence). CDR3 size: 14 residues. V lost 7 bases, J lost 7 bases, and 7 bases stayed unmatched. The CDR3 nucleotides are TGTGCCAGTAAGGTTTCTAGCGGGAGTAATGAGCAGTTCTTC. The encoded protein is CASKVSSGSNEQFF.

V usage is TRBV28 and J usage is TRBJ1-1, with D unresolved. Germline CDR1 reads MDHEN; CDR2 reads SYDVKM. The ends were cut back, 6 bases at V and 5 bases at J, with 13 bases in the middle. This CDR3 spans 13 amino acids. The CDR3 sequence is CASSPLGGTEAFF. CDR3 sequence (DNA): TGTGCCAGCAGCCCCCTGGGAGGTACTGAAGCTTTCTTT.

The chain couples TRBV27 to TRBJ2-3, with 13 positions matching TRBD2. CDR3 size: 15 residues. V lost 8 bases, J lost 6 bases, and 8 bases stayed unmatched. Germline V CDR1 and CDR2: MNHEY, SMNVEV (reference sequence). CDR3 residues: CASARWTSGSDTQYF. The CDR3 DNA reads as TGTGCCAGCGCCCGTTGGACTAGCGGGAGTGATACGCAGTATTTT.

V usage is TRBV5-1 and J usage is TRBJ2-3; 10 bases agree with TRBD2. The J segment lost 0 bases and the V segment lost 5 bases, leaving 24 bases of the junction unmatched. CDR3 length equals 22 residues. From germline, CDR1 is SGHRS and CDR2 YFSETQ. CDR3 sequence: CASRNRAGLASSVSGSTDTQYF. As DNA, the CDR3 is TGCGCCAGCAGAAACCGTGCGGGACTAGCGTCCTCGGTGTCGGGCAGCACAGATACGCAGTATTTT. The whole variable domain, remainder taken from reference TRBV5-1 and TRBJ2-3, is KAGVTQTPRYLIKTRGQQVTLSCSPISGHRSVSWYQQTPGQGLQFLFEYFSETQRNKGNFPGRFSGRQFSNSRSEMNVSTLELGDSALYLCASRNRAGLASSVSGSTDTQYFGPGTRLTVL.

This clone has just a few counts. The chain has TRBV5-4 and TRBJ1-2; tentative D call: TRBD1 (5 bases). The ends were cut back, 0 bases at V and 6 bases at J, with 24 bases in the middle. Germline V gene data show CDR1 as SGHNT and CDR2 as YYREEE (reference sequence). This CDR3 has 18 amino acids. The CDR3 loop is CASSLAYGRQPGSHGYTF. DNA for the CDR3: TGTGCCAGCAGCTTGGCGTACGGTCGACAGCCAGGCAGCCATGGCTACACCTTC. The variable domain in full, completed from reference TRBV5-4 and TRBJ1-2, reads ETGVTQSPTHLIKTRGQQVTLRCSSQSGHNTVSWYQQALGQGPQFIFQYYREEENGRGNFPPRFSGLQFPNYSSELNVNALELDDSALYLCASSLAYGRQPGSHGYTFGSGTRLTVV.

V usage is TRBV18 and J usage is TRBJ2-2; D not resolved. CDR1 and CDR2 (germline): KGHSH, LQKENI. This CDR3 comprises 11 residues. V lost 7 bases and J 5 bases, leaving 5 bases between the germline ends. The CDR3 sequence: CASLNTGELFF. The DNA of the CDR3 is TGTGCCAGCTTGAATACCGGGGAGCTGTTTTTT.

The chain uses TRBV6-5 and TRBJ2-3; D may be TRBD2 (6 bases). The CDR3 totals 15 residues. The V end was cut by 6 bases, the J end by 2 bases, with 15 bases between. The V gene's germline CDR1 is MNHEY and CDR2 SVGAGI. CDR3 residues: CASSRRARSTDTQYF. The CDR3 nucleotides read TGTGCCAGCAGCAGGAGGGCCCGCTCCACAGATACGCAGTATTTT.

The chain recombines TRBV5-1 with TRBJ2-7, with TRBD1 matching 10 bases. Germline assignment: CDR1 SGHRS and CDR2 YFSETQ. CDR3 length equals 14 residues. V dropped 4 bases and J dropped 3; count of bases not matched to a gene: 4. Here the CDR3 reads CASSPDRGNYEQYF. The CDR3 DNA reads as TGCGCCAGCAGCCCGGACAGGGGGAACTACGAGCAGTACTTC.

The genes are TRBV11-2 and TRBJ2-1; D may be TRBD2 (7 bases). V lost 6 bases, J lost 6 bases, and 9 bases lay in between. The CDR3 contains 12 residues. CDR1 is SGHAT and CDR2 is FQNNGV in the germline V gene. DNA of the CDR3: TGTGCCAGCAGTAGGGGGGGCAATGAGCAGTTCTTC. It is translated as CASSRGGNEQFF.

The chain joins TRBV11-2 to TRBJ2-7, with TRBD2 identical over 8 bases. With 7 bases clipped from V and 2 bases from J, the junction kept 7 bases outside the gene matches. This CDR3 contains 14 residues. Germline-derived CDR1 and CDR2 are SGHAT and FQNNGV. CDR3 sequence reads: CASTPTSGPYEQYF. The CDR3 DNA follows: TGTGCCAGCACCCCCACTAGCGGACCCTACGAGCAGTACTTC.

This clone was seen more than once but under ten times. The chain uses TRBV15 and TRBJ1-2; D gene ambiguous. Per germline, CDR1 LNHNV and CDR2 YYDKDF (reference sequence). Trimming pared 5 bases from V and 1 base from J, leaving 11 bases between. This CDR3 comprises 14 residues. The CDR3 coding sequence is TGTGCCACCAGCGTCCGCAGCTATAACTATGGCTACACCTTC. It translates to CATSVRSYNYGYTF.

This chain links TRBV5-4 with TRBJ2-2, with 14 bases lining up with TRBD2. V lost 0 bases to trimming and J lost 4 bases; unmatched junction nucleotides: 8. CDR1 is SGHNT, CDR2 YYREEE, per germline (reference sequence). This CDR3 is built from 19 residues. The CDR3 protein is CASSLAGLAGGRITGELFF. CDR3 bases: TGTGCCAGCAGCTTGGCTGGACTAGCGGGAGGTCGGATCACCGGGGAGCTGTTTTTT.

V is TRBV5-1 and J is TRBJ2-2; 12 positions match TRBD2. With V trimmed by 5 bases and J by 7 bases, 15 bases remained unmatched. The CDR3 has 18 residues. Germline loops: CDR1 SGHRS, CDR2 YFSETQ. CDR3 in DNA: TGCGCCAGCAGTCCCGGGACTAGCGGGCTTGCGGCCCTCGGGGAGCTGTTTTTT. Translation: CASSPGTSGLAALGELFF. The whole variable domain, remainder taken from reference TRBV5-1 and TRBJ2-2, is KAGVTQTPRYLIKTRGQQVTLSCSPISGHRSVSWYQQTPGQGLQFLFEYFSETQRNKGNFPGRFSGRQFSNSRSEMNVSTLELGDSALYLCASSPGTSGLAALGELFFGEGSRLTVL.

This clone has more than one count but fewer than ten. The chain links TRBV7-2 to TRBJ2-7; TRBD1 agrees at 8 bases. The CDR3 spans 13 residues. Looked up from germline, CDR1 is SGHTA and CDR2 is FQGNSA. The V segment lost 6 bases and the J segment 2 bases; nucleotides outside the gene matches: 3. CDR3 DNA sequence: TGTGCCAGCAGGTTACAGGGGGCCTACGAGCAGTACTTC. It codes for CASRLQGAYEQYF.

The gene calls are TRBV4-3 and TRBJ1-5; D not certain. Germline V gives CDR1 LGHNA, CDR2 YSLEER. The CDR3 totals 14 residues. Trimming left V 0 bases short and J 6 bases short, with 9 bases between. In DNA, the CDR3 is TGCGCCAGCAGCCAAGATCGGTGGGTTCAGCCCCAGCATTTT. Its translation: CASSQDRWVQPQHF.

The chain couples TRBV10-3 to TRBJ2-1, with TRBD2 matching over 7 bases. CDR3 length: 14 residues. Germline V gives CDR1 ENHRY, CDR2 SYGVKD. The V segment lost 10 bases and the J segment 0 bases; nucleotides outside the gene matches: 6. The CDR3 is CASSPSGSYNEQFF. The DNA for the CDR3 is TGTGCCAGCTCCCCTAGCGGCTCCTACAATGAGCAGTTCTTC.

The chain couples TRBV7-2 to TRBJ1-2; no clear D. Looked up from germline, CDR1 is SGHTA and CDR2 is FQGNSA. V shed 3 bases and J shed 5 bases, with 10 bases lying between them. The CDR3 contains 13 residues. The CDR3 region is CASSFQEGYGYTF. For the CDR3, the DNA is TGTGCCAGCAGCTTTCAGGAAGGGTATGGCTACACCTTC. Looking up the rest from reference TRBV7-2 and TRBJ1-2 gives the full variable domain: GAGVSQSPSNKVTEKGKDVELRCDPISGHTALYWYRQSLGQGLEFLIYFQGNSAPDKSGLPSDRFSAERTGGSVSTLTIQRTQQEDSAVYLCASSFQEGYGYTFGSGTRLTVV.

The CDR3 DNA follows: TGTGCCAGCAGTTTTCCGCTGGGCAGGTCCTCCTACGAGCAGTACTTC. This gives the protein CASSFPLGRSSYEQYF. V and J are TRBV28 and TRBJ2-7, with D unclear. The CDR3 contains 16 residues. CDR1 MDHEN and CDR2 SYDVKM come from the germline V gene. Deletions cut 3 bases from V and 0 bases from J, with 15 bases between.

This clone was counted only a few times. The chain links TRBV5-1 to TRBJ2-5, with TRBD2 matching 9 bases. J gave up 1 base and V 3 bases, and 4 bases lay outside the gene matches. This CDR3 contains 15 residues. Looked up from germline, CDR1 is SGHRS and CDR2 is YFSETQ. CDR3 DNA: TGCGCCAGCAGCTCCCGACTAGCGGCCCAAGAGACCCAGTACTTC. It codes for CASSSRLAAQETQYF.

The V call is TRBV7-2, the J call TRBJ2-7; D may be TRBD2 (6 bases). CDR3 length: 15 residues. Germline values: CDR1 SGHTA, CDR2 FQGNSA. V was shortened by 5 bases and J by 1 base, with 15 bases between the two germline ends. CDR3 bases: TGTGCCAGCAGCAAATTGCGGGGCCTTTCCTACGAGCAGTACTTC. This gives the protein CASSKLRGLSYEQYF. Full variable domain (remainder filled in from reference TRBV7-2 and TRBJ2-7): GAGVSQSPSNKVTEKGKDVELRCDPISGHTALYWYRQSLGQGLEFLIYFQGNSAPDKSGLPSDRFSAERTGGSVSTLTIQRTQQEDSAVYLCASSKLRGLSYEQYFGPGTRLTVT.